This T cell receptor beta chain was identified in a study of molecular identifiers for immune sequencing clone quantification. The sample holds many counts of this clonotype. MiXCR, run by TCRdb on the PCR reads, gives a single entry per CDR3 protein. In the table there are about 89,000 distinct CDR3 sequences, about 20% of which are singletons. The specimen sequenced was naive CD8+ T cells from blood, with Jurkat cell RNA spiked in. Described subset: FACS-sorted CD8+CD4-CCR7+CD45RA+ naive T cells. This clonotype was obtained from a human donor in good health. Some libraries in this study had Jurkat cell RNA spiked in.

The CDR3 loop reads CASTVLGDTGELFF. The CDR3 DNA sequence: TGTGCCAGTACAGTATTGGGAGACACCGGGGAGCTGTTTTTT. This chain uses TRBV19 with TRBJ2-2, with D perhaps TRBD2 (5 bases). This CDR3 contains 14 residues. In germline, CDR1 is LNHDA, CDR2 SQIVND (reference sequence). Trimming left V 7 bases short and J 3 bases short, with 12 bases between.